The clone carrying this T cell receptor beta chain has ten or more counts. The data were obtained in a study of T cells in Graves' hyperthyroidism and ophthalmopathy. Amplified regions were TCR beta CDR3 sequences from RNA transcripts. The HTBI primer set was used in a first-round RT-PCR of the TCR CDR3. TCRdb redid the calling of the multiplex PCR reads with MiXCR, one entry per CDR3 protein. The sample records about 98,000 distinct CDR3 sequences, approximately 39% being singletons. Deletions cut 10 bases from V and 5 bases from J, with 17 bases between. CDR1 and CDR2 from the germline V gene are ENHRY and SYGVKD. CDR3 length equals 13 residues.

This TCR was sampled from a woman aged 25 to 39 with Graves' hyperthyroidism. Sequenced input: peripheral blood or thyroid tissue (not recorded which). V usage is TRBV10-3 and J usage is TRBJ1-1; D is unresolved. The CDR3 coding sequence is TGTGCCACGGAGGGCACCACCGGGACTGAAGCTTTCTTT. Translating it yields CATEGTTGTEAFF.